This entry is about one TCR beta chain. This clonotype was seen only once. Its antigen is unknown. No per-base quality is available; no much larger clone lies one base away. One read provides weak support. The CDR3 numbers 17 residues from cysteine through phenylalanine. The entry retains the CDR3 DNA only, 51 bases that are in frame from base 1. The V end gives up 1 base and the J end 4 bases, leaving 7 bases in the junction not matched to a gene. CDR1 and CDR2 (SGHRS, YFSETQ) derive from the germline V gene. The sample belongs to a study of response to subunit inactivated influenza vaccine (dated by TCRdb to between 2017 and 2018). Study-wide context: Deep quantitative profiling of the T cell receptor repertoire was used in the study to follow responses to a trivalent subunit inactivated influenza vaccine.

Overall study results and their limits: The authors proposed that each seasonal influenza vaccination may bring in only a limited number of new T cells.

Libraries came from RT-PCR. The sample was run on an Illumina HiSeq 2500. TCRdb took the public reads, trimmed them with fastp at Q25, ran MiXCR for clone calling and kept in-frame beta chains. A single entry per CDR3 protein holds the most common genes and DNA from its merged rows. For this sample the table gives under 800,000 distinct CDR3 sequences, of which approximately 15% were detected only once. The top ten constitute 5.5% to 7% of the sample. The sequence derives from a man over 45 who received an inactivated influenza vaccine. Donor details come from another sample of the same person, matched by shared clones. Material: PBMCs from blood, obtained less than 15 days before vaccination. Recombination connected TRBV5-1 to TRBJ2-1; 11 nucleotides in the junction match TRBD1. The CDR3 protein is CASSLLGTGGTYNEQFF. DNA sequence: TGCGCCAGCAGCTTGCTCGGGACAGGGGGTACATACAATGAGCAGTTCTTC.